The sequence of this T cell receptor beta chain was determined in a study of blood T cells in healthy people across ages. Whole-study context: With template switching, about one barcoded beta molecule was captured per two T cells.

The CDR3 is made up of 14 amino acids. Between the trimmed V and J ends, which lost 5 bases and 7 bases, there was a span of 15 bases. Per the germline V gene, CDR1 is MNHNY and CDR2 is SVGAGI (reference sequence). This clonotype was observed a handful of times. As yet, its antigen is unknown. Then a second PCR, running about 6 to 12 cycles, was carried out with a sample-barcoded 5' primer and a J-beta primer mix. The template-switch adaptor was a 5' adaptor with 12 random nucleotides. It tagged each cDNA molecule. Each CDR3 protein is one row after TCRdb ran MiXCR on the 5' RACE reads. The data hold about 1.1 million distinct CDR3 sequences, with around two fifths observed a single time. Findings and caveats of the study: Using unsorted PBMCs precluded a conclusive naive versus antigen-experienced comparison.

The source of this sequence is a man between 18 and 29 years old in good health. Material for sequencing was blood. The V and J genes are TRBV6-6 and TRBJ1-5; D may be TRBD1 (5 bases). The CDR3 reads CASSPPGGAQPQHF. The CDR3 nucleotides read TGTGCCAGCAGTCCCCCCGGGGGAGCCCAGCCCCAGCATTTT.